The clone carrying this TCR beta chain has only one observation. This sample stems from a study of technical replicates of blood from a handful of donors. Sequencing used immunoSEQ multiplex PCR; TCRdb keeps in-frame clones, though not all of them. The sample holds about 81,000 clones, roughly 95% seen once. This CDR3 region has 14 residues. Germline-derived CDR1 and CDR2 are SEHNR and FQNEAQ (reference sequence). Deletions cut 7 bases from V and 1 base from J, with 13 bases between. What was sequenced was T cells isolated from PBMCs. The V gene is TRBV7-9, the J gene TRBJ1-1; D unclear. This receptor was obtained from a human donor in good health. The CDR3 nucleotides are TGTGCCAGCATCATGGAGAGAGAGAACACTGAAGCTTTCTTT. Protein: CASIMERENTEAFF.